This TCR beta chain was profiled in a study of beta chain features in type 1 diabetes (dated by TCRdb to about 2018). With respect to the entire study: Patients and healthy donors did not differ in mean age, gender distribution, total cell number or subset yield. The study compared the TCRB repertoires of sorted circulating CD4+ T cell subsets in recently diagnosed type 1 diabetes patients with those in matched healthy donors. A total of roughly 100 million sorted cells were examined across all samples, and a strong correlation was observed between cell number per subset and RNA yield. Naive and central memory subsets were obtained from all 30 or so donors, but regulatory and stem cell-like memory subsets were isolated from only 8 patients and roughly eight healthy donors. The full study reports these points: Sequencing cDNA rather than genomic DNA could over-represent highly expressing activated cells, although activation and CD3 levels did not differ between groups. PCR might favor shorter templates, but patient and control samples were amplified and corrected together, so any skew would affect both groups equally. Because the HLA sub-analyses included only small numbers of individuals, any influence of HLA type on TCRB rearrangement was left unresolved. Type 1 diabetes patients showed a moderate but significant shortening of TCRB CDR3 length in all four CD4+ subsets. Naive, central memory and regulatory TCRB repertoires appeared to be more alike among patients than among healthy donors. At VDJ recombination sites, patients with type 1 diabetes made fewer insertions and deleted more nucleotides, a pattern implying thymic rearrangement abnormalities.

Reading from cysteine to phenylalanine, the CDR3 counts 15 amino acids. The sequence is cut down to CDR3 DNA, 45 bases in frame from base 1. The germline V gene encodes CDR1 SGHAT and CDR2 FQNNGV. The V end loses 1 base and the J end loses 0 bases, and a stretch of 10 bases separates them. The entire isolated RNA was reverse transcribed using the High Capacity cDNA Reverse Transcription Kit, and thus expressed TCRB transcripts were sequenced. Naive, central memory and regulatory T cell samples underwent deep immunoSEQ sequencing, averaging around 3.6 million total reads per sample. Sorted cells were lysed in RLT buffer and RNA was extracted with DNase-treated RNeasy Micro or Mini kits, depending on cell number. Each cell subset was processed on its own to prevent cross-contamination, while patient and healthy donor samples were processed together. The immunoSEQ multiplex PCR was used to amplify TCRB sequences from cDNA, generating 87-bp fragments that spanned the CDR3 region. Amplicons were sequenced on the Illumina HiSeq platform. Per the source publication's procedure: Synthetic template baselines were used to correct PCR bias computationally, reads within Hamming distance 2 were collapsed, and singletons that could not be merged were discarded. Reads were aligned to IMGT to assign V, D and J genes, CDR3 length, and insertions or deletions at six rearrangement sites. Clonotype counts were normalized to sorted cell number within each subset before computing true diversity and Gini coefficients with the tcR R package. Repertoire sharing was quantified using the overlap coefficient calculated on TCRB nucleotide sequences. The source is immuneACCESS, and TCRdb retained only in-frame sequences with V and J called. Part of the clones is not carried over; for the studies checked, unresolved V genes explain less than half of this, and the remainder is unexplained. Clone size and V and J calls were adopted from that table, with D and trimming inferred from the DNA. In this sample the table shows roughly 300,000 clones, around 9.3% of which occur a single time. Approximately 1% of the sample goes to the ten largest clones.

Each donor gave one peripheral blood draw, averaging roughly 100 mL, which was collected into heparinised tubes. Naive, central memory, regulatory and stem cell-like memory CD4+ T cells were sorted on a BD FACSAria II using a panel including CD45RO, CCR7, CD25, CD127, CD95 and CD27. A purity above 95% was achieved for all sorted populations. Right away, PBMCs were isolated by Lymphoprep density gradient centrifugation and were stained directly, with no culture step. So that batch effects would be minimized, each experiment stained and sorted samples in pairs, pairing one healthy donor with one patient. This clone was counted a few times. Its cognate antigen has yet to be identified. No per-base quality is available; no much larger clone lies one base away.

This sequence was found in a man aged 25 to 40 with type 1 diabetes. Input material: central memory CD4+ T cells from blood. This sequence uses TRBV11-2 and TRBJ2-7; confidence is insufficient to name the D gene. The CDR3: CASSLVDGRSYEQYF. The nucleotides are TGTGCCAGCAGCTTAGTGGACGGTCGCTCCTACGAGCAGTACTTC.